The 24 T cell receptor beta chains given below trace back to one sample, sequenced in a study of post-analysis software for immune sequencing data. No antigens are known for them. Included in the TCR beta cDNA libraries were unique molecular identifiers. Each CDR3 protein gets one entry after TCRdb re-called the PCR reads with MiXCR. The data contain a few hundred thousand distinct CDR3 sequences, under 55% of them singletons. Study-wide points: Controls showed lower frequencies than patients for 5 or 6 TRBV segments, and TRBV5-6, TRBV5-1 and TRBV20-1 were among these.

Sample: blood. The receptor source for this set is a girl under 18 with multiple sclerosis.

This clonotype was recorded many times. The chain combines TRBV29-1 with TRBJ2-5, with a possible D match to TRBD1 (6 bases). Germline V lookup: CDR1 SQVTM, CDR2 ANQGSEA. The CDR3 is 13 amino acids. V lost 4 bases and J lost 2, with 11 bases in between. CDR3 sequence reads: CSVVFRGQETQYF. The CDR3 DNA sequence: TGCAGCGTTGTTTTCAGGGGACAAGAGACCCAGTACTTC.

This rearrangement joins TRBV21-1 to TRBJ2-5; TRBD1 was called by the table and not checked on the DNA. TRBV21-1 is a listed pseudogene. This CDR3 is built from 13 residues. The CDR3 DNA follows: TGTGCCACCACACGGGACGGCCAAGAGACCCAGTACTTC. It yields the protein CATTRDGQETQYF.

In this sample, this clonotype turned up a few times. V gene TRBV15 combines with J gene TRBJ1-5; no reliable D call. V lost 4 bases to trimming and J lost 4 bases, with 5 bases between them. CDR1 and CDR2 (germline): LNHNV, YYDKDF (reference sequence). The CDR3 covers 12 residues. This chain's CDR3 is CATSTPNQPQHF. The CDR3 coding sequence is TGTGCCACCAGCACTCCAAATCAGCCCCAGCATTTT.

CDR3 sequence: CASSHLSGQAPQHF. The CDR3 DNA sequence: TGTGCCAGCAGCCATCTCTCGGGGCAGGCACCCCAGCATTTT. The chain recombines TRBV28 with TRBJ1-5; a weak D match, TRBD1 (5 bases). This CDR3 is 14 amino acids long. CDR1 is MDHEN and CDR2 is SYDVKM in the germline V gene. Between the trimmed V and J ends, which lost 6 bases and 10 bases, there was a span of 19 bases.

This chain connects TRBV6-6 to TRBJ1-1; D ambiguous. The CDR3 has 13 residues. Germline CDR1 is MNHNY and CDR2 is SVGAGI (reference sequence). Trimming took off 2 bases at V and 1 base at J, with 5 bases between the two ends. CDR3 DNA sequence: TGTGCCAGCAGTTACGATAGGAACACTGAAGCTTTCTTT. Its protein product is CASSYDRNTEAFF.

The chain links TRBV7-2 to TRBJ1-4; 8 positions agree with TRBD1. The germline CDR1 and CDR2 sequences are SGHTA and FQGNSA. V shed 2 bases, J shed 4 bases, and the junction held 6 bases outside the gene matches. This CDR3 is built from 16 residues. CDR3 residues: CASSLYRGMGNEKLFF. The CDR3 DNA is TGTGCCAGCAGCTTATACAGGGGGATGGGTAATGAAAAACTGTTTTTT. Full variable domain (rest looked up from reference TRBV7-2 and TRBJ1-4): GAGVSQSPSNKVTEKGKDVELRCDPISGHTALYWYRQSLGQGLEFLIYFQGNSAPDKSGLPSDRFSAERTGGSVSTLTIQRTQQEDSAVYLCASSLYRGMGNEKLFFGSGTQLSVL.

Notes on this clonotype: A much larger clonotype is one base distant, so this may be a read error. This chain connects TRBV10-3 to TRBJ1-2; no definite D call. Germline CDR1 ENHRY, CDR2 SYGVKD. The V and J ends lost 4 bases and 9 bases respectively, with 12 bases between them. The CDR3 is 12 residues long. CDR3 in DNA: TGTGCCATCAGTGCAGCAGCTGATAGCTACACCTTC. Its protein is CAISAAADSYTF.

The chain uses TRBV7-9 and TRBJ1-2; TRBD1 might be the D (5 bases). Trimming pared 1 base from V and 13 bases from J, leaving 13 bases between. CDR3 length equals 12 residues. Germline values: CDR1 SEHNR, CDR2 FQNEAQ (reference sequence). The CDR3 region has the DNA TGTGCCAGCAGCTTAGGAGAGGGGAACTCCACCTTC. The encoded protein is CASSLGEGNSTF.

The chain couples TRBV20-1 to TRBJ1-5, with D hard to call. Looked up from germline, CDR1 is DFQATT and CDR2 is SNEGSKA (reference sequence). Trimming removed 3 bases from V and 2 bases from J, with 11 bases in between. The CDR3 covers 14 residues. The CDR3 spells CSAREGGGNQPQHF. The CDR3 coding sequence is TGCAGTGCTAGGGAAGGCGGGGGCAATCAGCCCCAGCATTTT.

J is TRBJ1-5 and V is TRBV20-1; D may be TRBD1 (6 bases). Germline V gene sequence: CDR1 DFQATT, CDR2 SNEGSKA (reference sequence). This CDR3 is built from 16 residues. Trimming pared 5 bases from V and 0 bases from J, leaving 17 bases between. The CDR3 loop is CSALDRNLFSNQPQHF. The DNA for the CDR3 is TGCAGTGCTCTTGACAGGAACCTCTTTAGCAATCAGCCCCAGCATTTT.

This clonotype was counted a few times. The J gene is TRBJ2-1, the V gene TRBV7-3; 9 bases are shared with TRBD1. The CDR3 has 16 amino acids. Trimming at V came to 0 bases and at J to 6 bases, leaving 6 bases not matched to a gene. From germline, CDR1 is SGHTA and CDR2 FQGTGA. The CDR3 DNA is TGTGCCAGCAGCTTAACGGGACAGGGCCTATCCAATGAGCAGTTCTTC. Its protein is CASSLTGQGLSNEQFF.

The chain employs TRBV15 and TRBJ2-4, with D perhaps being TRBD1 or TRBD2 (5 bases each). The CDR3 spans 16 residues. Trimming left V 0 bases short and J 5 bases short, with 14 bases between. Germline CDR1 LNHNV, CDR2 YYDKDF (reference sequence). CDR3 in DNA: TGTGCCACCAGCAGAGATCCGGGACCAGGCCAAAACATTCAGTACTTC. Its protein product is CATSRDPGPGQNIQYF.

In its sample, this clonotype was seen a few times. The chain is built from TRBV20-1 and TRBJ1-5; D remains ambiguous. The CDR3 spans 13 residues. The germline V gene encodes CDR1 DFQATT and CDR2 SNEGSKA (reference sequence). Trimming took 3 bases from V and 4 from J, leaving 10 bases between them. This chain's CDR3 is CSASRTENQPQHF. The CDR3, as DNA: TGCAGTGCTAGTCGTACAGAAAATCAGCCCCAGCATTTT.

This clonotype was observed a few times. The genes are TRBV6-6 and TRBJ1-2; D is undetermined. The germline CDR1 and CDR2 sequences are MNHNY and SVGAGI (reference sequence). V dropped 3 bases and J dropped 2 bases, with 7 bases sitting between them. The CDR3 has 13 residues. CDR3 in DNA: TGTGCCAGCAGTTATGACCAGAACTATGGCTACACCTTC. It yields the protein CASSYDQNYGYTF.

This clonotype was seen a few times. In DNA form, the CDR3 reads TGTGCCAGCAGCGTACAGGGAGGGTTAAATGGCTACACCTTC. It translates to CASSVQGGLNGYTF. The chain joins TRBV9 to TRBJ1-2; possible D gene TRBD1, 5 bases. Trimming stripped 1 base from V and 6 bases from J, with 13 bases between. In germline, CDR1 is SGDLS, CDR2 YYNGEE. The CDR3 runs 14 residues.

The chain has TRBV20-1 and TRBJ2-5; tentative D call: TRBD1 (5 bases). Looked up from germline, CDR1 is DFQATT and CDR2 is SNEGSKA (reference sequence). The V end lost 3 bases, the J end lost 5 bases, and 16 bases lay between the germline ends. CDR3 length: 14 amino acids. CDR3 loop: CSARFDQGSETQYF. The CDR3, as DNA: TGCAGTGCTAGGTTTGACCAGGGAAGTGAGACCCAGTACTTC.

This chain joins TRBV12-3 or TRBV12-4 and TRBJ2-3; D gene ambiguous. The CDR3 has 15 amino acids. V was shortened by 3 bases and J by 0 bases, with 10 bases between the two germline ends. Here the CDR3 reads CASSFGSPSTDTQYF. The CDR3 coding sequence is TGTGCCAGCAGTTTCGGCAGCCCTAGCACAGATACGCAGTATTTT.

There are a few counts of this clonotype. One end of the junction fails to match germline, which may point to a read error. The chain links TRBV13 to TRBJ2-7; D might be TRBD2 (7 bases). This CDR3 is built from 15 residues. Germline assignment: CDR1 PRHDT and CDR2 FYEKMQ (reference sequence). CDR3 nucleotides: TGTGCCAGCAGCCTAGGGGAGGGGGAACTCTACGAGCAGTACTTC. Translation: CASSLGEGELYEQYF.

The chain links TRBV4-2 to TRBJ1-2; 7 bases are shared with TRBD1. J was trimmed by 4 bases and V by 1 base; bases with no gene match: 6. This CDR3 region has 15 residues. Germline assignment: CDR1 LGHNA and CDR2 YNFKEQ. In DNA form, the CDR3 reads TGTGCCAGCAGCCAAGGACAGGGTGGAGGCTATGGCTACACCTTC. Its protein product is CASSQGQGGGYGYTF.

This clonotype was detected ten times or more. The chain employs TRBV7-9 and TRBJ2-1, with D hard to call. CDR1 and CDR2 (germline): SEHNR, FQNEAQ (reference sequence). Trimming stripped 5 bases from V and 10 bases from J, with 9 bases between. This CDR3 comprises 11 residues. The CDR3 region is CASSLDREQFF. CDR3 nucleotide sequence: TGTGCCAGCAGCCTTGACCGAGAGCAGTTCTTC.

The CDR3 loop is CASSFHSGGPLNEQFF. CDR3 nucleotide sequence: TGTGCCAGCAGCTTCCATTCGGGAGGGCCGTTGAATGAGCAGTTCTTC. This chain joins TRBV5-6 and TRBJ2-1; 8 nucleotides line up with TRBD2. The CDR3 loop spans 16 amino acids. V lost 2 bases and J lost 7; bases outside the gene matches: 11. The V gene's germline CDR1 is SGHDT and CDR2 YYEEEE.

The chain joins TRBV7-8 to TRBJ2-1, with 7 bases aligning to TRBD1. The CDR3 covers 17 residues. Germline V gene lookup returns CDR1 SGHVS and CDR2 FQNEAQ. The V and J ends lost 2 bases and 3 bases, in that order; junction bases with no gene match: 10. DNA of the CDR3: TGTGCCAGCAGCTTAAGGCCCGACAGGGACCGCTACAATGAGCAGTTCTTC. It translates to CASSLRPDRDRYNEQFF.

This sequence joins TRBV12-3 or TRBV12-4 and TRBJ1-2; D gene ambiguous. The CDR3 consists of 11 residues. V lost 6 bases and J 4 bases, leaving 6 bases between the germline ends. CDR3 amino acids: CASSLIYGYTF. CDR3 sequence (DNA): TGTGCCAGCAGCCTTATCTATGGCTACACCTTC.

The J gene is TRBJ2-5, the V gene TRBV12-3 or TRBV12-4; 8 bases map to TRBD2. J gave up 4 bases and V 6 bases, and 4 bases lay outside the gene matches. The CDR3 is 13 residues long. CDR3: CASRPTSAETQYF. Here the CDR3 DNA reads TGTGCCAGCAGACCGACTAGCGCAGAGACCCAGTACTTC.